This record looks at one TCR beta chain sequence and its context. Its target is not known. This entry belongs to a study of T cell responses to AZD1222 COVID-19 vaccine. Trimming removed 4 bases at V and 6 bases at J, with 10 bases between. The CDR3 runs to 13 residues. From germline, CDR1 is MGHDK and CDR2 SYGVNS. Assay: immunoSEQ multiplex PCR; the TCRdb copy retains only in-frame clones and omits some. Here the sample spans some 130,000 clones, about 87% being singletons. General study results and limits: Donors were chiefly white British, with a greater number of females, and clonal diversity was perhaps underestimated.

The sequence was obtained from an adult in good health. The chain joins TRBV25-1 to TRBJ1-5; D gene unclear. Source: peripheral blood, taken on day 0 of AZD1222 vaccination. The CDR3 loop reads CASSVGLSQPQHF. CDR3 in DNA: TGTGCCAGCAGTGTCGGACTTAGTCAGCCCCAGCATTTT.